The following is a T cell receptor (beta chain) sequence with its context. This specimen belongs to a study of T-cell reconstitution after alpha-beta-depleted transplantation in children. Unmatched junction bases numbered 8, after V lost 7 bases and J lost 2 bases. The CDR3 contains 16 residues. CDR1 ENHRY and CDR2 SYGVKD come from the germline V gene. Preparing the TCRbeta library involved the use of unique molecular identifiers. Each CDR3 protein is one row after TCRdb ran MiXCR on the PCR reads. Here the sample spans 450,000 to 600,000 distinct CDR3 sequences, about 33% being singletons. The sequences come from PBMCs from the stem cell graft donor, collected from the stem cell graft. V gene TRBV10-3 combines with J gene TRBJ2-2; 9 bases fit TRBD1. This TCR derives from a human donor who donated a stem cell graft to a child with aplastic anemia. The CDR3 DNA reads as TGTGCCATCAAGCCGGGACAGGGTGGAAACACCGGGGAGCTGTTTTTT. Translation gives CAIKPGQGGNTGELFF.